This TCR beta chain came from a study of shared clonotypes between healthy human individuals. Study background: Sampling drew on donors who were a couple of women and three men aged 18 to 49.

Clones were sequenced by immunoSEQ multiplex PCR, and TCRdb holds only the in-frame ones, with some missing. The table has hundreds of thousands of clones, roughly four fifths seen once. With respect to this clone: Antigen specificity is unknown. This same CDR3 is encoded by further DNA sequences in the sample.

The CDR3 has 14 amino acids. After removal of 4 bases from V and 4 bases from J, the junction contained 6 bases not matched to a gene. Germline V gives CDR1 SGHAT, CDR2 FQNNGV. Study results and caveats: Sampling covered nothing but blood. Tissue TCR repertoires likely differ from those found in blood.

This receptor was taken from a woman aged 35 to 49 in good health. Some clones in this sample may be carry-over from other donors' samples. This chain links TRBV11-2 with TRBJ1-2; 7 positions match TRBD1. The source material was PBMCs. CDR3 nucleotides: TGTGCCAGCAGCTCCCCCAGGGGGTCCTATGGCTACACCTTC. It is translated as CASSSPRGSYGYTF.